The clone carrying this TCR beta chain occurred once. The sample has other DNA sequences that encode this CDR3 too. The sample originates from a study of blood T cell repertoires in COVID-19. Across the whole study: Material from acute and convalescent COVID-19 was sourced from the United States, Italy and Spain. T cells, B-cell-depleted T cells, or PBMCs provided the cDNA or gDNA that served as material.

Which cohort a participant joined came from the clinical history participants gave. The V gene lost 4 bases and the J gene lost 5 bases, with 8 bases spanning the gap. In germline, CDR1 is SEHNR, CDR2 FQNEAQ (reference sequence). The CDR3 runs to 13 residues. How the authors handled the data: Estimates of nucleated cell counts were drawn from the amplification of reference gene primers. TCRdb's table, derived via immunoSEQ multiplex PCR, lists solely in-frame clones and lacks some. V, J and clone size are taken as reported in that table, and D and trimming were inferred from the DNA itself. The sample includes approximately 220,000 clones, 87% seen only once; the top ten take 2% to 3%.

The sequence was obtained from a woman in her twenties or thirties with acute COVID-19. Specimen: PBMCs or T cells enriched from blood (not recorded which). The chain employs TRBV7-9 and TRBJ2-2; D unclear. The CDR3 sequence: CASSSTVTGELFF. The CDR3, as DNA: TGTGCCAGCAGCTCCACAGTTACCGGGGAGCTGTTTTTT.